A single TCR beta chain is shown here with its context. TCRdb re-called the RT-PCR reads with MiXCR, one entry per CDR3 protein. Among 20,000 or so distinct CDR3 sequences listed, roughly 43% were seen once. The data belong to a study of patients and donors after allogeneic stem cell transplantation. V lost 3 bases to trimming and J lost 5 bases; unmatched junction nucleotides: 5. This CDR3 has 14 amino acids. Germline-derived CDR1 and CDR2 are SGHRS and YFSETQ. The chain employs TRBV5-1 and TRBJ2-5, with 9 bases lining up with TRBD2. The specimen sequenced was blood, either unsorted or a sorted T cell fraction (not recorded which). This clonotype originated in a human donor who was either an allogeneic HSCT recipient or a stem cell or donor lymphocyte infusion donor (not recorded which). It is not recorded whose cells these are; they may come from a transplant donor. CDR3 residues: CASSYLAGVETQYF. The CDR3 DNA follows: TGCGCCAGCAGCTACTTAGCGGGAGTTGAGACCCAGTACTTC. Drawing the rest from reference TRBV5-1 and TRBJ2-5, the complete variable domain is KAGVTQTPRYLIKTRGQQVTLSCSPISGHRSVSWYQQTPGQGLQFLFEYFSETQRNKGNFPGRFSGRQFSNSRSEMNVSTLELGDSALYLCASSYLAGVETQYFGPGTRLLVL.